One sample yielded the 6 T cell receptor beta chains listed below, sequenced in a study of shared clonotypes between healthy human individuals. CD45RO-negative, CCR7-selected cells formed the naive CD8 fraction, which excluded terminally differentiated effector memory CD45RA+ cells. Assay used: immunoSEQ multiplex PCR; TCRdb lists only in-frame clones, some missing. This sample yields roughly 890,000 clones, of which 80% to 95% are seen a single time; approximately 25% belongs to the top ten. Specimen: naive CD8+ T cells sorted from blood. The receptors here all came from a young man in good health.

The CDR3 reads CASSYQANTEAFF. Here the CDR3 DNA reads TGTGCCAGCAGTTACCAGGCGAACACTGAAGCTTTCTTT. The rearrangement joins TRBV6-5 to TRBJ1-1, with D unresolved. Germline CDR1 reads MNHEY; CDR2 reads SVGAGI. The ends were cut back, 2 bases at V and 1 base at J, with 5 bases in the middle. The length of the CDR3 is 13 residues.

This sequence joins TRBV4-1 and TRBJ2-2, with a tentative D call TRBD2 (6 bases). CDR3 length equals 16 residues. Trimming shortened V by 1 base and J by 3 bases, and 12 bases separated the two germline ends. CDR1 and CDR2 from the germline V gene are MGHRA and YSYEKL. CDR3 nucleotide sequence: TGCGCCAGCAGCCAAGGCCCGGGAGAGTACACCGGGGAGCTGTTTTTT. Protein sequence: CASSQGPGEYTGELFF.

The rearrangement joins TRBV29-1 to TRBJ2-1, with 10 bases lining up with TRBD2. Germline V gene lookup returns CDR1 SQVTM and CDR2 ANQGSEA. The CDR3 is 14 residues long. V lost 7 bases, J lost 4 bases, and 7 bases stayed unmatched. CDR3 nucleotide sequence: TGCAGCGCACCGGGACTAGCGAATTACAATGAGCAGTTCTTC. Encoded protein: CSAPGLANYNEQFF.

J is TRBJ2-5 and V is TRBV6-6; 8 bases line up with TRBD1. CDR3 length: 15 residues. In germline, CDR1 is MNHNY, CDR2 SVGAGI (reference sequence). Germline trimming cut 6 bases from V and 5 bases from J; bases unmatched to any gene: 11. For the CDR3, the DNA is TGTGCCAGCAGAACCCCAGGGGGCATGGACGAGACCCAGTACTTC. This gives the protein CASRTPGGMDETQYF.

The V and J genes are TRBV29-1 and TRBJ2-5; D gene ambiguous. Trimming took off 7 bases at V and 5 bases at J, with 17 bases between the two ends. Germline V lookup: CDR1 SQVTM, CDR2 ANQGSEA. The CDR3 totals 13 residues. The DNA of the CDR3 is TGCAGCGCCAGGCCTGGGCTCGGGGAGACCCAGTACTTC. Protein: CSARPGLGETQYF.

This chain links TRBV7-9 with TRBJ2-7, with 7 positions matching TRBD1. The CDR3 length is 13 residues. J gave up 4 bases and V 6 bases, and 6 bases lay outside the gene matches. The V gene's germline CDR1 is SEHNR and CDR2 FQNEAQ (reference sequence). CDR3 DNA sequence: TGTGCCAGCAGAGGGACAGTACCTTACGAGCAGTACTTC. This gives the protein CASRGTVPYEQYF.